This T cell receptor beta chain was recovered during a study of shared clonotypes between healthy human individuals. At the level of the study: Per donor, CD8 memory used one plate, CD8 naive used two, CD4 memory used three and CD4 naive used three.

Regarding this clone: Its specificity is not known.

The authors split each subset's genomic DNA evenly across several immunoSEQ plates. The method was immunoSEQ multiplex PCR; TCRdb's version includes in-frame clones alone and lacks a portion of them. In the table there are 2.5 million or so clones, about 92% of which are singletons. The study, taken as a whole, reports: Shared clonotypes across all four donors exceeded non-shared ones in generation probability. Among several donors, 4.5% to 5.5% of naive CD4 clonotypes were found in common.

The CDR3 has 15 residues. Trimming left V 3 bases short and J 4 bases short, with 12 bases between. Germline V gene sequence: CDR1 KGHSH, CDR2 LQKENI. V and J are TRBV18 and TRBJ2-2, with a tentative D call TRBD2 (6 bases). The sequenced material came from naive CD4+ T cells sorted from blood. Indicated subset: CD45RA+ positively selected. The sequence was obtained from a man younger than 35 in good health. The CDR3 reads CASSPITGVTGELFF. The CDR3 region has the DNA TGTGCCAGCTCACCGATCACGGGAGTCACCGGGGAGCTGTTTTTT.